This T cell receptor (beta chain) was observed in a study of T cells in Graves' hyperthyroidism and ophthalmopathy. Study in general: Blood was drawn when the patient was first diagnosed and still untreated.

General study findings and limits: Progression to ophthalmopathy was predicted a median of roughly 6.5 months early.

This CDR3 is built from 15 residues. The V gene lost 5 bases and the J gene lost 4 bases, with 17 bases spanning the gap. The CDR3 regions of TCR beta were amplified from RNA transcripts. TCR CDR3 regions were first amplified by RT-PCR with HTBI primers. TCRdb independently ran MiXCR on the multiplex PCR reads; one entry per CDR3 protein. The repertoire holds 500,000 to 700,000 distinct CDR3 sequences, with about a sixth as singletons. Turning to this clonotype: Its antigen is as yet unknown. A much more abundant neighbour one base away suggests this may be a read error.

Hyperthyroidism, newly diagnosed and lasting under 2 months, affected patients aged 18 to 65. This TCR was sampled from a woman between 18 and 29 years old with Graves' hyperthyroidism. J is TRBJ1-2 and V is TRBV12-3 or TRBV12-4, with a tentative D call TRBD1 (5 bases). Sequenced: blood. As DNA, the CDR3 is TGTGCCAGCAGTCCACGGGGGAGGGGCTTCTATGGCTACACCTTC. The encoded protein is CASSPRGRGFYGYTF.